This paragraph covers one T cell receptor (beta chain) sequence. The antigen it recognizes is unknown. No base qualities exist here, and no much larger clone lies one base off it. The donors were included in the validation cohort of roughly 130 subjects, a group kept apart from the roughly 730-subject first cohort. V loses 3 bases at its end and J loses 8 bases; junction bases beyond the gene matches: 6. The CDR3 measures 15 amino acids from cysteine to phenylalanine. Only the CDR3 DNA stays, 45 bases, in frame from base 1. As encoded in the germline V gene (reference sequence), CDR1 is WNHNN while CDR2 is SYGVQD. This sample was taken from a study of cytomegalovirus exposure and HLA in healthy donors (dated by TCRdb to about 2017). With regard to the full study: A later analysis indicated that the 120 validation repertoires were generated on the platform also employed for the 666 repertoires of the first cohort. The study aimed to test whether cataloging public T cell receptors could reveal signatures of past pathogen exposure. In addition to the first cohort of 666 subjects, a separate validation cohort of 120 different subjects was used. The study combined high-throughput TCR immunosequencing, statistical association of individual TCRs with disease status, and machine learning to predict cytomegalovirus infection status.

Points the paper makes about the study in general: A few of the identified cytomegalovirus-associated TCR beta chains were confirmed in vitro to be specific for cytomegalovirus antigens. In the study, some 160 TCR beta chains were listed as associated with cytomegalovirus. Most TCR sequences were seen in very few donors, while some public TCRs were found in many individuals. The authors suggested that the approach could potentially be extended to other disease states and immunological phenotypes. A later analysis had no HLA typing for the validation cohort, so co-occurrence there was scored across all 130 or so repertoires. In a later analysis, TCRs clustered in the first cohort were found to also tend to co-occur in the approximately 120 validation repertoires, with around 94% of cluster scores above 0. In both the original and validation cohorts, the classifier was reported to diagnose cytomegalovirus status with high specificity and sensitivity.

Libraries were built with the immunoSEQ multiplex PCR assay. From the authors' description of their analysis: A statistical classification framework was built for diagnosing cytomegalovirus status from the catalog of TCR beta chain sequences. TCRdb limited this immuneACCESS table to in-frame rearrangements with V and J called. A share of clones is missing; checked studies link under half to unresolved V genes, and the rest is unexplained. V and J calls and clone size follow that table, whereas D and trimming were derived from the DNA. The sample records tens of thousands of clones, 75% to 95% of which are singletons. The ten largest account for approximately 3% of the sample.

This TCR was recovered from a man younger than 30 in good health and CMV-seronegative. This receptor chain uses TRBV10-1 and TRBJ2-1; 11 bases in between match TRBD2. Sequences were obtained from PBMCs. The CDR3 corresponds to CASSDSGRARDEQFF. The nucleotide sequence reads TGCGCCAGCAGTGATAGCGGGAGGGCCAGGGATGAGCAGTTCTTC.